These 5 T cell receptor beta chains were all obtained from the same sample, sequenced in a study of CD4+ T cells in melanoma. TCRdb keeps only in-frame clones here, not all; method: immunoSEQ multiplex PCR. Among just under 10,000 clones, about 66% were seen once, and the ten largest hold approximately 15%. Sequencing was done on a sample of cells from a culture (not recorded whether cultured in vitro). These receptors were taken from a human donor with melanoma.

The chain joins TRBV11-2 to TRBJ2-7; D is perhaps TRBD1 (6 bases). V dropped 1 base and J dropped 3 bases, with 13 bases sitting between them. CDR1 SGHAT and CDR2 FQNNGV come from the germline V gene. The CDR3 is 15 amino acids. The CDR3 spells CASSLGAGAHYEQYF. The CDR3 nucleotides are TGTGCCAGCAGCTTAGGCGCAGGGGCGCACTACGAGCAGTACTTC.

The V call is TRBV6-1, the J call TRBJ2-5, with a weak D call TRBD1 (6 bases). CDR3 length: 15 residues. The germline V gene encodes CDR1 MNHNS and CDR2 SASEGT. The V gene lost 7 bases and the J gene lost 4 bases, with 19 bases spanning the gap. The CDR3 loop reads CASTMTGLYGETQYF. CDR3 in DNA: TGTGCCAGCACCATGACAGGTCTGTACGGAGAGACCCAGTACTTC.

V gene TRBV2 combines with J gene TRBJ1-2; 10 bases are shared with TRBD1. The CDR3 covers 16 residues. Germline CDR1 is SNHLY and CDR2 is FYNNEI. Unmatched junction bases numbered 8, after V lost 2 bases and J lost 5 bases. In DNA form, the CDR3 reads TGTGCCAGCAGTGAACGACAAGGGACAGGGGAATATGGCTACACCTTC. This sequence encodes CASSERQGTGEYGYTF.

The chain employs TRBV5-1 and TRBJ2-1, with TRBD2 as a possible D gene (7 bases). Germline V gene sequence: CDR1 SGHRS, CDR2 YFSETQ. The CDR3 contains 15 residues. V shed 2 bases and J shed 4 bases, with 13 bases lying between them. The CDR3 DNA reads TGCGCCAGCAGCTTAAACGGGGGGCCGTACAATGAGCAGTTCTTC. This gives the protein CASSLNGGPYNEQFF.

Turning to this clone: The same CDR3 also results from other DNA sequences found in this sample. The genes are TRBV6-5 and TRBJ1-2; 7 nucleotides match TRBD1. The J segment lost 4 bases and the V segment lost 6 bases, leaving 2 bases of the junction unmatched. The CDR3 runs to 12 residues. Germline values: CDR1 MNHEY, CDR2 SVGAGI. In DNA form, the CDR3 reads TGTGCCAGCAGCCGACAGGGCTATGGCTACACCTTC. Translating it yields CASSRQGYGYTF.